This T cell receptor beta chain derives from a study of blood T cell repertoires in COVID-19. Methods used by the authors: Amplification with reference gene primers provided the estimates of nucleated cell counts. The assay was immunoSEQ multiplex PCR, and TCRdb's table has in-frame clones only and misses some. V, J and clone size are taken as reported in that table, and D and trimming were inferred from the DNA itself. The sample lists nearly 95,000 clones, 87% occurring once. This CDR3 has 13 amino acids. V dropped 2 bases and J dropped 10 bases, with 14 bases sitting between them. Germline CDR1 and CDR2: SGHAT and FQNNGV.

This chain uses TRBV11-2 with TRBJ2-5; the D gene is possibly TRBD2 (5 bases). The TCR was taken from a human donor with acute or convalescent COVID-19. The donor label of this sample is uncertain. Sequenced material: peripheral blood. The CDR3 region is CASSLSEGSSQYF. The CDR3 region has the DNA TGTGCCAGCAGCTTATCCGAGGGTTCAAGCCAGTACTTC.